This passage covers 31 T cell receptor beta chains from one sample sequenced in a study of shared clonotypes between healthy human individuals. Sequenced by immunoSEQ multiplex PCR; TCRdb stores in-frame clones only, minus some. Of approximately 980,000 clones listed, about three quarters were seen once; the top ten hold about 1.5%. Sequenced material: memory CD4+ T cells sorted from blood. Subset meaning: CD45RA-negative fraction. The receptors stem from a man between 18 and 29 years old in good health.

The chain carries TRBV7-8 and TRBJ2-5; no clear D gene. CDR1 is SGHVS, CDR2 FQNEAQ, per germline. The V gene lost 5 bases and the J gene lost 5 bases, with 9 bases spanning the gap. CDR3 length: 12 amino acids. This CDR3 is CASSPRWETQYF. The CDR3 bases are TGTGCCAGCAGCCCGCGGTGGGAGACCCAGTACTTC.

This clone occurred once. CDR3 DNA: TGTGCCAGCAGCTTAGTGGCTAGCGGGGGTAAAGAGACCCAGTACTTC. Translating gives CASSLVASGGKETQYF. The V gene is TRBV7-6, the J gene TRBJ2-5, with 10 positions matching TRBD2. Losses at the gene ends were 1 base for V and 3 bases for J; bases not matched to a gene: 5. The CDR3 loop spans 16 amino acids. CDR1 is SGHVS and CDR2 is FNYEAQ in the germline V gene.

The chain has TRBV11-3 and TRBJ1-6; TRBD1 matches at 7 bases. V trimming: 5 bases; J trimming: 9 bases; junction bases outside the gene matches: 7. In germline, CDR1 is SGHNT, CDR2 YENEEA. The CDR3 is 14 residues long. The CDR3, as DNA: TGTGCCAGCAGCGACGGGACAGTGAGTTCACCCCTCCACTTT. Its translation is CASSDGTVSSPLHF.

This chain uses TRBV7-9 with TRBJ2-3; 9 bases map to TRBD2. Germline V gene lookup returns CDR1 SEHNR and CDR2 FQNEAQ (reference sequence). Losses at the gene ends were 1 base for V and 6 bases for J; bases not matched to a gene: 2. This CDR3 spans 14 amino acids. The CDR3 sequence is CASSLGGGADTQYF. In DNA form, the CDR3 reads TGTGCCAGCAGCTTAGGCGGGGGGGCGGATACGCAGTATTTT.

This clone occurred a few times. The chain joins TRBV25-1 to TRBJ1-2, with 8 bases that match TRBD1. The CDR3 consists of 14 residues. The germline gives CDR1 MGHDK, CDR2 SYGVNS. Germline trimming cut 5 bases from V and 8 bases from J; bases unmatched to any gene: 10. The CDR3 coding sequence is TGTGCCAGCAGTACACTCCAGGGGGCGCGGGGCTACACCTTC. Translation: CASSTLQGARGYTF.

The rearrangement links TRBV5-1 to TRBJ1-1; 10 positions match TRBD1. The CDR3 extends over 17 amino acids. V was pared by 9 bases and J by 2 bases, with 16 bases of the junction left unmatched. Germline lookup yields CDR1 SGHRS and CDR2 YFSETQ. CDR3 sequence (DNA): TGCGCCAACCAACGGACAGGGGGAGGTAGGGTTAACACTGAAGCTTTCTTT. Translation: CANQRTGGGRVNTEAFF.

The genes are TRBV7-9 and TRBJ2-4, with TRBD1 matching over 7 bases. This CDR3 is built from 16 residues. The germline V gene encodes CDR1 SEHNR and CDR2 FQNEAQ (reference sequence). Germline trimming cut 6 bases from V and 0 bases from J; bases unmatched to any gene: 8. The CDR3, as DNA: TGTGCCAGCAGTCTAGAGACAGGGATAGCCAAAAACATTCAGTACTTC. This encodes CASSLETGIAKNIQYF.

The chain's CDR3 is CASSVDRGWYEQYF. The CDR3 region has the DNA TGTGCCAGCAGTGTGGACAGGGGGTGGTACGAGCAGTACTTC. This rearrangement joins TRBV7-2 to TRBJ2-7; 10 nucleotides agree with TRBD1. Germline lookup yields CDR1 SGHTA and CDR2 FQGNSA. The CDR3 extends over 14 amino acids. Trimming took 6 bases from V and 4 from J; bases not matched to a gene: 6.

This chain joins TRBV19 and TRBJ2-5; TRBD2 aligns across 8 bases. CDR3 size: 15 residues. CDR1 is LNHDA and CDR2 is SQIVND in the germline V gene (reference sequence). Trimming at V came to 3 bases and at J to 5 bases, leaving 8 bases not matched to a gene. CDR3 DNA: TGTGCCAGTAGTATTCTTACTAGCGGTCACGAGACCCAGTACTTC. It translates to CASSILTSGHETQYF.

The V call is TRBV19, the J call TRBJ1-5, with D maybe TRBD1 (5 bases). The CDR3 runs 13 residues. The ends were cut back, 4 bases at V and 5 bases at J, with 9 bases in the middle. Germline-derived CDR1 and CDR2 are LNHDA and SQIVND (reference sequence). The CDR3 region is CASSTGNDQPQHF. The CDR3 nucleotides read TGTGCCAGTAGTACAGGGAACGATCAGCCCCAGCATTTT.

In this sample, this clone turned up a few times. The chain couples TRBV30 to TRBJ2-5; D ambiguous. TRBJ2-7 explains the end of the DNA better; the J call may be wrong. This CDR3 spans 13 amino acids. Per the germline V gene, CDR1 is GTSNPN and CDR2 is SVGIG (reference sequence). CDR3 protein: CAWSASPWVEQYF. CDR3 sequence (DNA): TGTGCCTGGAGTGCCAGCCCCTGGGTCGAGCAGTACTTC.

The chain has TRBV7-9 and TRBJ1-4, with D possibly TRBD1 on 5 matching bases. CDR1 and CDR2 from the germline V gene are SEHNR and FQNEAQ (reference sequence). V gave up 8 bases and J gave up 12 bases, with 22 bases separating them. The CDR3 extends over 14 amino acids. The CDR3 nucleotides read TGTGCCAGCGGGGAGAAGGGACCCGTTGAGGAACTGTTTTTT. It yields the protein CASGEKGPVEELFF. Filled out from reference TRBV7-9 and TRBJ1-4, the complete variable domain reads DTGVSQNPRHKITKRGQNVTFRCDPISEHNRLYWYRQTLGQGPEFLTYFQNEAQLEKSRLLSDRFSAERPKGSFSTLEIQRTEQGDSAMYLCASGEKGPVEELFFGSGTQLSVL.

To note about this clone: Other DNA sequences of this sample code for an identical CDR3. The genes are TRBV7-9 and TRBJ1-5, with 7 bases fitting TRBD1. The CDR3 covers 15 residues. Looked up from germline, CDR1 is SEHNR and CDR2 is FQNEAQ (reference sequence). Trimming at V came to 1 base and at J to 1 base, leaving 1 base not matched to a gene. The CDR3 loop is CASSLDRGSNQPQHF. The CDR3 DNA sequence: TGTGCCAGCAGCTTAGACAGGGGAAGCAATCAGCCCCAGCATTTT.

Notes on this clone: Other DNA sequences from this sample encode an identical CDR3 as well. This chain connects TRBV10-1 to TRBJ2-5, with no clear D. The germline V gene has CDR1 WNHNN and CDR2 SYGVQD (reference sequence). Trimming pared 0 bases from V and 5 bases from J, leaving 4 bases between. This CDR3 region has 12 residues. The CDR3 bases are TGCGCCAGCAGTGAGTCCGGGGAGACCCAGTACTTC. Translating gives CASSESGETQYF.

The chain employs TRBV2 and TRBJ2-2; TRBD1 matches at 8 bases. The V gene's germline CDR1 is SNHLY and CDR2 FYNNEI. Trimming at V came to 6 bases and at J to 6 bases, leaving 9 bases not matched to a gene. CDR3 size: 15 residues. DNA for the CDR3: TGTGCCAGCAGCCCCGAGGACAGGGTATCCGGGGAGCTGTTTTTT. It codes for CASSPEDRVSGELFF.

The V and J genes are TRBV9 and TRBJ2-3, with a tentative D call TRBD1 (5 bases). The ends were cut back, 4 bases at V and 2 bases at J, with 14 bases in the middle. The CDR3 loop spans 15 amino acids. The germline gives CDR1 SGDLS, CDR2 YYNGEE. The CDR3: CASSRGQGTTDTQYF. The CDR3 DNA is TGTGCCAGCAGCCGTGGGCAGGGAACCACAGATACGCAGTATTTT.

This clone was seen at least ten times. CDR3: CASSPLPPTEAFF. The CDR3 DNA follows: TGTGCCAGCTCACCACTTCCCCCCACTGAAGCTTTCTTT. This rearrangement joins TRBV18 to TRBJ1-1; D remains unclear. The CDR3 has 13 residues. The germline V gene encodes CDR1 KGHSH and CDR2 LQKENI. The V end lost 1 base, the J end lost 4 bases, and 7 bases lay between the germline ends.

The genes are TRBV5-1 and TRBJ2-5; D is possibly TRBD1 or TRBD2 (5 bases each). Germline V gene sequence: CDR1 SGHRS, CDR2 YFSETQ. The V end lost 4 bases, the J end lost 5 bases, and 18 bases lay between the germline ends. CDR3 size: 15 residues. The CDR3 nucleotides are TGCGCCAGCAGCCCGGGATGGGGGTCTTTGGAGACCCAGTACTTC. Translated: CASSPGWGSLETQYF.

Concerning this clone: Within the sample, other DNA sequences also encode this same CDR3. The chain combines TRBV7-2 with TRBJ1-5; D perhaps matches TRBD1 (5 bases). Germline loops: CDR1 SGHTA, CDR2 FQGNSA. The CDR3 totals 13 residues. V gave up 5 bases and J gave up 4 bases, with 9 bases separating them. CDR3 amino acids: CASSRDRNQPQHF. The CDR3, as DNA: TGTGCCAGCAGCCGGGACCGGAATCAGCCCCAGCATTTT.

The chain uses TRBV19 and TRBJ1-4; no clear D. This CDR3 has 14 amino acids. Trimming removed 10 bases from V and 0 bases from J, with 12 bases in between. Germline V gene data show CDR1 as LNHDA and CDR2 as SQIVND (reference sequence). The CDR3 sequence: CATGLLSTNEKLFF. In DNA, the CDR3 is TGTGCCACCGGACTCCTATCAACTAATGAAAAACTGTTTTTT.

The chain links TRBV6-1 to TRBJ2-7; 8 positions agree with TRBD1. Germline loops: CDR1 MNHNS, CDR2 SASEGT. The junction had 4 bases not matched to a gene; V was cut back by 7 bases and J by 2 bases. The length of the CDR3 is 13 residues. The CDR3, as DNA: TGTGCCAGCACCAGACAGGGGACCTACGAGCAGTACTTC. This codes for CASTRQGTYEQYF.

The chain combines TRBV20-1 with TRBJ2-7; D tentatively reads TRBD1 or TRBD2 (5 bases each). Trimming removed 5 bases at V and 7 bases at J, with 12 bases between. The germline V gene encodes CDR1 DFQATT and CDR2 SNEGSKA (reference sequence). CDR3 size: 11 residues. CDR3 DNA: TGCAGTGCTGCCAGGGAGACTGAGCAGTACTTC. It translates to CSAARETEQYF.

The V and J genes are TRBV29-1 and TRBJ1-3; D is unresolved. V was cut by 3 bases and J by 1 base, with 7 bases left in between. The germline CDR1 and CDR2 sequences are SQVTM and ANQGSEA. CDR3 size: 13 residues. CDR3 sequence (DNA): TGCAGCGTTGACGAGCAGTCTGGAAACACCATATATTTT. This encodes CSVDEQSGNTIYF.

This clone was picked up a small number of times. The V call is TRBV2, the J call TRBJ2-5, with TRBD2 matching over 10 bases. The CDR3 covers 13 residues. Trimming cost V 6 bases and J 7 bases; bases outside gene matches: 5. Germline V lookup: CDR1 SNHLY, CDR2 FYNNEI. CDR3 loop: CASSPASGGTQYF. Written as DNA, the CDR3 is TGTGCCAGCAGCCCCGCTAGCGGGGGGACCCAGTACTTC.

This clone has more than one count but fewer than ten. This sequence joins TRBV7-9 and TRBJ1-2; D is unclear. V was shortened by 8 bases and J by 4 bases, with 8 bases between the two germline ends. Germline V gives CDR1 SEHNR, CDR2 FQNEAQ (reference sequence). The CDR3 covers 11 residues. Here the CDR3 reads CASGGSYGYTF. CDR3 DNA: TGTGCCAGCGGAGGTAGCTATGGCTACACCTTC.

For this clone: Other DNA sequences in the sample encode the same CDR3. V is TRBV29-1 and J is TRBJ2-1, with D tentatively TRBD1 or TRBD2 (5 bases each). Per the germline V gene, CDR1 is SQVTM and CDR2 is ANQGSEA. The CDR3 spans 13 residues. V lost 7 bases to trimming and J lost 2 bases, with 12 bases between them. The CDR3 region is CSARGGAYNEQFF. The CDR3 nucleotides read TGCAGCGCCCGTGGGGGTGCCTACAATGAGCAGTTCTTC.

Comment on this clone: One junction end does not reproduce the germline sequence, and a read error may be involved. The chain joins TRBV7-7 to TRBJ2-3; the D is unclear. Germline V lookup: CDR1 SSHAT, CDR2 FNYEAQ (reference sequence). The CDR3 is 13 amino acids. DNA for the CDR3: TGTGCTAGCAGCTTCCTTAACACAGATACGCAGTATTTT. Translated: CASSFLNTDTQYF.

CDR3 coding DNA: TGTGCCAGCAGCTTAACTAGCGGGGAGCAGACCCAGTACTTC. As protein: CASSLTSGEQTQYF. The chain recombines TRBV7-3 with TRBJ2-5; 8 positions agree with TRBD2. The CDR3 spans 14 residues. V lost 0 bases and J lost 6; bases outside the gene matches: 3. CDR1 SGHTA and CDR2 FQGTGA come from the germline V gene. The full variable domain, rest sourced from reference TRBV7-3 and TRBJ2-5, is GAGVSQTPSNKVTEKGKYVELRCDPISGHTALYWYRQSLGQGPEFLIYFQGTGAADDSGLPNDRFFAVRPEGSVSTLKIQRTERGDSAVYLCASSLTSGEQTQYFGPGTRLLVL.

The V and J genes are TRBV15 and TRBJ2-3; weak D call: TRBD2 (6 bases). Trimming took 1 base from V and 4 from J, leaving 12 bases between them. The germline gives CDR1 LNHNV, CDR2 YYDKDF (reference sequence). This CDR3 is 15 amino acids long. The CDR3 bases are TGTGCCACCAGCAGAGTTGGCCCGGGGGCAGATACGCAGTATTTT. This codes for CATSRVGPGADTQYF.

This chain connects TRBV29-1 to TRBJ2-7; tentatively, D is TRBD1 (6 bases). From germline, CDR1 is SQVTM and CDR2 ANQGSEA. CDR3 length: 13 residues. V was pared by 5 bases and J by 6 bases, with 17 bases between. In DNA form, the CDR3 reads TGCAGCGTTCGACTGGGGGCGAATCTCGAGCAGTACTTC. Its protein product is CSVRLGANLEQYF.

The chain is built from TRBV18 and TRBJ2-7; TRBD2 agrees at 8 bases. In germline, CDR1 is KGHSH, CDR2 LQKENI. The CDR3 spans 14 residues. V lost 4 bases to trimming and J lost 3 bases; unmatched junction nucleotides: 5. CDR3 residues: CASSHGLANYEQYF. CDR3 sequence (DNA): TGTGCCAGCTCACACGGACTAGCAAACTACGAGCAGTACTTC.